Presented here are 7 T cell receptor beta chains from one specimen sequenced in a study of T cell repertoires in cytomegalovirus infection. Using its own MiXCR run on the reads, TCRdb lists one record per CDR3 protein. Here the sample spans 130,000 or so distinct CDR3 sequences, 5.5% to 8% being singletons. The sequencing sample was made of PBMCs. The receptors originated from a human donor in good health (CMV status not recorded). Some clones in this sample may be carry-over from other donors' samples.

This clonotype showed up just a few times. V and J are TRBV7-6 and TRBJ2-5; 12 bases map to TRBD1. This CDR3 is 13 amino acids long. The V gene's germline CDR1 is SGHVS and CDR2 FNYEAQ. J lost 6 bases, V lost 10 bases, and 6 bases had no gene match. CDR3 in DNA: TGTGCCACGGGGACAGGGGGCACGAAGACCCAGTACTTC. Translation: CATGTGGTKTQYF. Filled out from reference TRBV7-6 and TRBJ2-5, the complete variable domain reads GAGVSQSPRYKVTKRGQDVALRCDPISGHVSLYWYRQALGQGPEFLTYFNYEAQQDKSGLPNDRFSAERPEGSISTLTIQRTEQRDSAMYRCATGTGGTKTQYFGPGTRLLVL.

In this sample, this clonotype turned up many times. The chain links TRBV5-6 to TRBJ2-1; TRBD2 is a possible D gene (6 bases). The germline V gene has CDR1 SGHDT and CDR2 YYEEEE. V gave up 1 base and J gave up 6 bases, with 20 bases separating them. The CDR3 has 17 amino acids. Here the CDR3 reads CASSLRPGTEGSNEQFF. CDR3 DNA sequence: TGTGCCAGCAGCTTGCGGCCCGGGACTGAGGGATCCAATGAGCAGTTCTTC.

This clonotype showed up many times. V and J are TRBV4-3 and TRBJ2-3, with 8 bases fitting TRBD2. The germline CDR1 and CDR2 sequences are LGHNA and YSLEER. This CDR3 region has 17 residues. With V trimmed by 0 bases and J by 3 bases, 8 bases remained unmatched. The DNA of the CDR3 is TGCGCCAGCAGCCAAGACATAAGAACTAGCGGAACAGATACGCAGTATTTT. This sequence encodes CASSQDIRTSGTDTQYF.

A few counts support this clonotype. The V gene is TRBV6-5, the J gene TRBJ2-7; 7 nucleotides align to TRBD1. V gave up 5 bases and J gave up 2 bases; unmatched junction bases: 9. This CDR3 has 15 residues. Per the germline V gene, CDR1 is MNHEY and CDR2 is SVGAGI. CDR3 in amino acids: CASSIMRQGAYEQYF. The DNA for the CDR3 is TGTGCCAGCAGTATCATGCGACAGGGCGCCTACGAGCAGTACTTC.

This clonotype was recorded at least ten times. The V call is TRBV20-1, the J call TRBJ2-7; possibly TRBD2 for D (7 bases). The CDR3 totals 13 residues. Per the germline V gene, CDR1 is DFQATT and CDR2 is SNEGSKA (reference sequence). V lost 3 bases and J 7 bases, leaving 16 bases between the germline ends. CDR3 DNA sequence: TGCAGTGCTAGCGTGAAGGGGGGGGGGGAGCAGTACTTC. Translation gives CSASVKGGGEQYF.

Notes on this clonotype: Since a much larger clone is just one base distant, this may be a read error. The CDR3 here is CSARDGVPRTNEQFF. Written as DNA, the CDR3 is TGCAGTGCTAGAGATGGGGTGCCTAGGACAAATGAGCAGTTCTTC. The V call is TRBV20-1, the J call TRBJ2-1, with a tentative D call TRBD1 (5 bases). CDR3 size: 15 residues. V gave up 0 bases and J gave up 7 bases, with 16 bases separating them. The V gene's germline CDR1 is DFQATT and CDR2 SNEGSKA (reference sequence).

Notes on this clonotype: A clone one base away is much larger, so this may be a read error. This chain links TRBV5-1 with TRBJ2-1; D might be TRBD2 (5 bases). Germline V gene data show CDR1 as SGHRS and CDR2 as YFSETQ. CDR3 length equals 19 residues. Written as DNA, the CDR3 is TGCGCCAGCAGCCCGGTGGCGGGCCGAGCTTTTGCCCCCTACAATCAGCAGTTCTTC. This gives the protein CASSPVAGRAFAPYNQQFF.